The 9 T cell receptor beta chains reported below all come from one sample, sequenced in a study of blood T cell repertoires in COVID-19. Sequencing used immunoSEQ multiplex PCR; TCRdb keeps in-frame clones, though not all of them. The sample lists some 170,000 clones, about 79% seen once, with less than 30% in the top ten. Sample: peripheral blood. The source of these receptors is a woman in her 70s with acute or convalescent COVID-19.

The chain uses TRBV25-1 and TRBJ2-1, with TRBD2 matching over 14 bases. The germline V gene encodes CDR1 MGHDK and CDR2 SYGVNS. V gave up 6 bases and J gave up 8 bases; unmatched junction bases: 6. The CDR3 length is 15 residues. The CDR3 DNA reads as TGTGCCAGCAGCGGGACTAGCGGGAGTAGCGATGAGCAGTTCTTC. Its translation: CASSGTSGSSDEQFF.

The rearrangement links TRBV10-1 to TRBJ1-4; 7 positions match TRBD1. CDR3 length equals 14 residues. The germline CDR1 and CDR2 sequences are WNHNN and SYGVQD (reference sequence). V dropped 5 bases and J dropped 6; count of bases not matched to a gene: 6. The chain's CDR3 is CASSRQGGDEKLFF. In DNA form, the CDR3 reads TGCGCCAGCAGTCGACAGGGAGGCGATGAAAAACTGTTTTTT.

The chain joins TRBV2 to TRBJ1-2, with D possibly matching TRBD1 (6 bases). This CDR3 contains 17 residues. Germline assignment: CDR1 SNHLY and CDR2 FYNNEI. The ends were cut back, 3 bases at V and 3 bases at J, with 20 bases in the middle. CDR3 sequence (DNA): TGTGCCAGCAGTGAGGATAGACTACAGGGTGGAGACTATGGCTACACCTTC. Protein: CASSEDRLQGGDYGYTF.

CDR3 amino acids: CATSDDSPVTGELFF. The CDR3 DNA sequence: TGTGCCACCAGTGATGACTCCCCAGTTACCGGGGAGCTGTTTTTT. This chain connects TRBV24-1 to TRBJ2-2; unclear D gene. The CDR3 length is 15 residues. Trimming shortened V by 3 bases and J by 5 bases, and 12 bases separated the two germline ends. CDR1 and CDR2 from the germline V gene are KGHDR and SFDVKD.

This chain links TRBV24-1 with TRBJ2-3, with TRBD2 matching over 9 bases. This CDR3 contains 17 residues. The ends lost 2 bases at V and 2 bases at J; junction bases unmatched: 7. CDR1 and CDR2 (germline): KGHDR, SFDVKD. CDR3 sequence reads: CATSDSLAGDITDTQYF. CDR3 DNA sequence: TGTGCCACCAGTGATTCCTTAGCGGGAGATATCACAGATACGCAGTATTTT.

The genes are TRBV29-1 and TRBJ1-2; 7 bases line up with TRBD1. The trim removed 7 bases at V and 5 bases at J, leaving 4 bases unmatched. The germline V gene encodes CDR1 SQVTM and CDR2 ANQGSEA. The CDR3 runs 11 residues. CDR3 residues: CSGGGGYGYTF. The CDR3 nucleotides read TGCAGCGGAGGGGGCGGGTATGGCTACACCTTC.

V and J are TRBV27 and TRBJ2-7; 7 positions agree with TRBD2. Germline values: CDR1 MNHEY, CDR2 SMNVEV (reference sequence). The V gene end was trimmed by 8 bases and the J gene end by 3 bases; junction bases not matched to a gene: 7. This CDR3 spans 13 amino acids. The CDR3 DNA reads TGTGCCAGCGGGCAACTAGCGAACTACGAGCAGTACTTC. Its protein product is CASGQLANYEQYF.

V usage is TRBV5-5 and J usage is TRBJ2-7; 7 nucleotides agree with TRBD2. V was clipped by 1 base and J by 5 bases; unmatched bases: 9. The CDR3 contains 15 residues. CDR1 is SGHKS and CDR2 is YYEKEE in the germline V gene (reference sequence). CDR3 loop: CASSLLQTGGDEQYF. In DNA form, the CDR3 reads TGTGCCAGCAGCTTGCTTCAAACGGGAGGTGACGAGCAGTACTTC.

The chain recombines TRBV2 with TRBJ2-5; TRBD1 aligns across 8 bases. CDR1 is SNHLY, CDR2 FYNNEI, per germline. CDR3 length: 15 amino acids. The V and J ends lost 6 bases and 1 base, in that order; junction bases with no gene match: 7. CDR3 DNA: TGTGCCAGCAGCCTCAACAGGGGGGCCCAAGAGACCCAGTACTTC. Translating it yields CASSLNRGAQETQYF.